This TCR beta chain was sequenced in a study of cytotoxic CD8 clonotypes in ibrutinib-treated CLL. Study-level background: The average sample held roughly 250,000 productive templates and about 94,000 productive rearrangements. Findings and caveats of the study: Clonality climbed at ibrutinib response, then dropped toward baseline at progression.

CDR1 is MNHEY, CDR2 SVGAGI, per germline. The ends lost 4 bases at V and 3 bases at J; junction bases unmatched: 1. This CDR3 contains 16 residues. This clone has a single count. Its specificity is unknown. The sequencing depth, 1 in 200,000 to 1 in 1 million T cells, was the target. Using immunoSEQ multiplex PCR, the repertoire was profiled, and TCRdb retains in-frame clones only, with some absent. The data hold around 91,000 clones, with 86% observed a single time. This receptor was obtained from a human donor with chronic lymphocytic leukemia. J is TRBJ2-1 and V is TRBV6-5; 15 bases fit TRBD2. The source was PBMCs, collected before ibrutinib treatment. This chain's CDR3 is CASSWTSGRGYNEQFF. Here the CDR3 DNA reads TGTGCCAGCAGTTGGACTAGCGGGAGGGGCTACAATGAGCAGTTCTTC.